This T cell receptor beta chain was sequenced in a study of T cell repertoires and HLA-DP antigens. Study details: In vitro CD4+ alloreactivity was against HeLa-presented HLA-DP. DNA input averaged approximately 220 ng in sorted CD137+CD4+ and about 1,200 ng in pre-culture CD4+.

Libraries were prepared by immunoSEQ multiplex PCR; TCRdb keeps only in-frame clonotypes and omits some of them. The table includes about 110,000 clones, about 91% detected once. On this clone: Its antigen is not known.

CD4+ T cells were isolated untouched, 95% to 98% pure. V lost 7 bases to trimming and J lost 2 bases; unmatched junction nucleotides: 9. Germline CDR1 and CDR2: SGDLS and YYNGEE. The CDR3 covers 15 residues. This chain connects TRBV9 to TRBJ2-1, with 7 bases lining up with TRBD2. This receptor was identified in a woman aged 18-29 years in good health and CMV-seronegative. Sequencing was performed on CD4+ T cells from PBMCs. CDR3 DNA sequence: TGTGCCAGCTCTGTGGGCGGGGGTCCCTACAATGAGCAGTTCTTC. Amino acids: CASSVGGGPYNEQFF.